This TCR beta chain came from a study of T cell responses to AZD1222 COVID-19 vaccine. On the study more broadly: Second-dose timings of about 4 or about 12 weeks were pooled. Study-wide results and caveats: Just a handful of AZD1222 recipients were seropositive at baseline. Vaccine-associated CD4 TCRs spanned spike, dominant at 160-218 and 743-854. Donors were largely white British and mainly female; clonal diversity was possibly underestimated.

Germline-derived CDR1 and CDR2 are MNHEY and SMNVEV (reference sequence). The CDR3 runs to 16 residues. V lost 5 bases and J lost 0, with 17 bases in between. Using immunoSEQ multiplex PCR, the repertoire was profiled, and TCRdb retains in-frame clones only, with some absent. The table has 93,000 or so clones, roughly 91% seen once. With regard to this clone: Its antigen is unidentified.

The rearrangement uses TRBV27 and TRBJ2-7, with no clear D. This receptor was obtained from an adult in good health. This sample comprised peripheral blood, obtained on day 0 of AZD1222 vaccination. CDR3 in amino acids: CASSPSGSSLSYEQYF. In DNA, the CDR3 is TGTGCCAGCAGTCCGTCAGGTAGCTCGCTCTCCTACGAGCAGTACTTC.